One and the same sample provided the 20 T cell receptor beta chains below, sequenced in a study of cytomegalovirus exposure and HLA in healthy donors. PCR employed 60 Vbeta and 13 Jbeta primers. Data came from immunoSEQ multiplex PCR; TCRdb stores just in-frame clones and leaves some out. The sample records about 170,000 clones, about 80% being singletons. Sequencing used PBMCs. All receptors derive from a girl aged 10 to 17 in good health and CMV-seropositive.

Comments on this clone: The sample carries other DNA sequences with the same CDR3. This chain links TRBV2 with TRBJ1-1; D is perhaps TRBD1 (6 bases). Germline-derived CDR1 and CDR2 are SNHLY and FYNNEI. The V gene lost 6 bases and the J gene lost 0 bases, with 8 bases spanning the gap. The CDR3 runs to 13 residues. Written as DNA, the CDR3 is TGTGCCAGCAGGGACAGAATGAACACTGAAGCTTTCTTT. This encodes CASRDRMNTEAFF.

This chain connects TRBV6-1 to TRBJ2-2, with a possible D match to TRBD1 (6 bases). The length of the CDR3 is 15 residues. From germline, CDR1 is MNHNS and CDR2 SASEGT. V was trimmed by 6 bases and J by 3 bases, leaving 14 bases between them. CDR3 in amino acids: CASRRTVGDTGELFF. As DNA, the CDR3 is TGTGCCAGCAGACGGACAGTAGGAGACACCGGGGAGCTGTTTTTT.

The V and J genes are TRBV18 and TRBJ1-3, with 8 bases that match TRBD1. The CDR3 totals 14 residues. Germline trimming cut 6 bases from V and 3 bases from J; bases unmatched to any gene: 4. Germline V gene lookup returns CDR1 KGHSH and CDR2 LQKENI. The DNA of the CDR3 is TGTGCCAGCTCGTCCGGACAGGGTGGAAACACCATATATTTT. Protein sequence: CASSSGQGGNTIYF.

This clone was seen a handful of times. The rearrangement links TRBV7-2 to TRBJ2-3; D perhaps matches TRBD1 (6 bases). Looked up from germline, CDR1 is SGHTA and CDR2 is FQGNSA. CDR3 length: 16 residues. V lost 2 bases and J lost 2, with 14 bases in between. The CDR3, as DNA: TGTGCCAGCAGCTTAATTCTGGGGGCAGTCACAGATACGCAGTATTTT. Its translation is CASSLILGAVTDTQYF.

The rearrangement links TRBV6-4 to TRBJ2-1, with 8 bases aligning to TRBD1. Per germline, CDR1 MRHNA and CDR2 SNTAGT. CDR3 length: 16 amino acids. The junction had 9 bases not matched to a gene; V was cut back by 2 bases and J by 6 bases. CDR3 coding DNA: TGTGCCAGCAGTGACGCAGCGACAGGGGCCGGCAATGAGCAGTTCTTC. It encodes CASSDAATGAGNEQFF.

The chain combines TRBV29-1 with TRBJ2-1; TRBD1 might be the D (6 bases). Germline loops: CDR1 SQVTM, CDR2 ANQGSEA. V lost 7 bases and J lost 3, with 16 bases in between. The CDR3 totals 14 residues. The CDR3 DNA reads TGCAGCGCGACTGGACAGACGAACTACAATGAGCAGTTCTTC. The encoded protein is CSATGQTNYNEQFF.

This chain joins TRBV18 and TRBJ1-1; TRBD1 aligns across 10 bases. Germline V lookup: CDR1 KGHSH, CDR2 LQKENI. V lost 6 bases to trimming and J lost 4 bases; unmatched junction nucleotides: 8. There are 15 residues in the CDR3. The chain's CDR3 is CASSRQTGGGTEAFF. CDR3 coding DNA: TGTGCCAGCTCGAGACAGACAGGGGGCGGCACTGAAGCTTTCTTT.

CDR3 in amino acids: CASSLGLAGYNEQFF. In DNA, the CDR3 is TGTGCCAGCAGCTTGGGACTAGCGGGATACAATGAGCAGTTCTTC. The V call is TRBV5-4, the J call TRBJ2-1; 11 bases are shared with TRBD2. This CDR3 spans 15 amino acids. Germline CDR1 SGHNT, CDR2 YYREEE (reference sequence). Germline trimming cut 0 bases from V and 4 bases from J; bases unmatched to any gene: 0.

This sequence joins TRBV10-3 and TRBJ2-2, with TRBD2 as a possible D gene (6 bases). The germline V gene encodes CDR1 ENHRY and CDR2 SYGVKD. Trimming removed 6 bases at V and 3 bases at J, with 8 bases between. This CDR3 is 13 amino acids long. The CDR3: CAIRGEDTGELFF. The CDR3 nucleotides read TGTGCCATCAGGGGGGAGGACACCGGGGAGCTGTTTTTT.

V gene TRBV5-1 combines with J gene TRBJ2-1; 12 nucleotides align to TRBD2. This CDR3 region has 19 residues. V gave up 0 bases and J gave up 3 bases; unmatched junction bases: 10. In germline, CDR1 is SGHRS, CDR2 YFSETQ. The CDR3 loop is CASSLASAPGLAGYNEQFF. The DNA for the CDR3 is TGCGCCAGCAGCTTGGCGTCAGCACCGGGACTAGCGGGCTACAATGAGCAGTTCTTC.

This clone was seen a handful of times. V gene TRBV28 combines with J gene TRBJ1-2; a weak D match, TRBD1 (6 bases). Germline V gene data show CDR1 as MDHEN and CDR2 as SYDVKM. This CDR3 has 16 residues. V was cut by 3 bases and J by 5 bases, with 19 bases left in between. CDR3 coding DNA: TGTGCCAGCAGTTTTTTAGGACAGCTCAGCGAATATGGCTACACCTTC. This sequence encodes CASSFLGQLSEYGYTF.

The V and J genes are TRBV4-3 and TRBJ2-7, with 7 bases aligning to TRBD2. This CDR3 spans 15 amino acids. After removal of 0 bases from V and 5 bases from J, the junction contained 7 bases not matched to a gene. The germline gives CDR1 LGHNA, CDR2 YSLEER. CDR3 sequence (DNA): TGCGCCAGCAGCCAAGATTGGGAGGGTCCCAACGAGCAGTACTTC. This encodes CASSQDWEGPNEQYF.

In regard to this clone: The sample carries other DNA sequences with the same CDR3. This chain joins TRBV6-1 and TRBJ2-3; D call uncertain. Germline V gene lookup returns CDR1 MNHNS and CDR2 SASEGT. Trimming removed 10 bases from V and 10 bases from J, with 24 bases in between. This CDR3 region has 14 residues. The CDR3 spells CATIDNPLPIAQYF. The CDR3 DNA is TGTGCCACCATAGATAACCCCCTGCCAATCGCGCAGTATTTT.

The CDR3: CASSQDGAGVGKLFF. DNA for the CDR3: TGCGCCAGCAGCCAAGATGGGGCAGGGGTTGGCAAACTGTTTTTT. The chain recombines TRBV4-1 with TRBJ1-4, with TRBD1 as a possible D gene (6 bases). This CDR3 has 15 amino acids. Germline CDR1 and CDR2: MGHRA and YSYEKL. Trimming took 0 bases from V and 11 from J, leaving 16 bases between them.

The gene calls are TRBV7-3 and TRBJ2-7; TRBD2 might be the D (5 bases). This CDR3 is 15 amino acids long. V lost 5 bases and J lost 0, with 14 bases in between. Germline CDR1 reads SGHTA; CDR2 reads FQGTGA. The CDR3 DNA sequence: TGTGCCAGCAGCCCGCTCCCGGGGAGCTCCTACGAGCAGTACTTC. Protein sequence: CASSPLPGSSYEQYF.

In nucleotides, the CDR3 is TGTGCCATCAGTGAGGGACAGACTAATGAAAAACTGTTTTTT. It encodes CAISEGQTNEKLFF. The chain couples TRBV10-3 to TRBJ1-4, with D perhaps matching TRBD1 (6 bases). The CDR3 contains 14 residues. From germline, CDR1 is ENHRY and CDR2 SYGVKD. Between the trimmed V and J ends, which lost 2 bases and 2 bases, there was a span of 6 bases.

The genes are TRBV28 and TRBJ1-1; maybe TRBD1 (6 bases). V lost 7 bases, J lost 5 bases, and 17 bases lay in between. CDR1 MDHEN and CDR2 SYDVKM come from the germline V gene. The CDR3 contains 14 residues. The CDR3 region is CASKYSQGWTEAFF. DNA for the CDR3: TGTGCCAGCAAGTATTCACAGGGCTGGACTGAAGCTTTCTTT.

V gene TRBV27 combines with J gene TRBJ2-1; D may be TRBD2 (7 bases). Germline V CDR1 and CDR2: MNHEY, SMNVEV (reference sequence). Trimming left V 3 bases short and J 10 bases short, with 13 bases between. This CDR3 comprises 13 residues. In DNA form, the CDR3 reads TGTGCCAGCAGTTTTTCCGGGGGGCCCGAGCAGTTCTTC. Translation: CASSFSGGPEQFF.

This clone was picked up a small number of times. This sequence joins TRBV6-1 and TRBJ1-4, with 9 bases matching TRBD1. The V and J ends lost 5 bases and 11 bases, in that order; junction bases with no gene match: 12. The CDR3 is 15 amino acids. CDR1 MNHNS and CDR2 SASEGT come from the germline V gene. The CDR3 reads CASSLRTGVSGKLFF. CDR3 DNA: TGTGCCAGCAGTCTGAGGACAGGGGTGAGCGGGAAACTGTTTTTT.

The chain combines TRBV9 with TRBJ2-7; D is perhaps TRBD2 (6 bases). The CDR3 sequence is 16 residues long. Trimming left V 0 bases short and J 1 base short, with 14 bases between. Germline loops: CDR1 SGDLS, CDR2 YYNGEE. The CDR3 coding sequence is TGTGCCAGCAGCGTAGGTGTCGGAGGGAGTTCCTACGAGCAGTACTTC. Translating it yields CASSVGVGGSSYEQYF. Variable domain in full (rest from reference TRBV9 and TRBJ2-7): DSGVTQTPKHLITATGQRVTLRCSPRSGDLSVYWYQQSLDQGLQFLIQYYNGEERAKGNILERFSAQQFPDLHSELNLSSLELGDSALYFCASSVGVGGSSYEQYFGPGTRLTVT.